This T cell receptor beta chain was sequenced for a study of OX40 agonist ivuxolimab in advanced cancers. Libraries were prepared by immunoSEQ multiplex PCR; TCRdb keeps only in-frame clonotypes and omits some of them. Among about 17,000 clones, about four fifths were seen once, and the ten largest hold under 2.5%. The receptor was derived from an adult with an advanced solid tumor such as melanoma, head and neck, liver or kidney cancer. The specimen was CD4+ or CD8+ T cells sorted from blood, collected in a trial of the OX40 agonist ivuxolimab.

This CDR3 is CASSRGTGIYEQYF. The CDR3 coding sequence is TGTGCCAGCAGCCGAGGGACAGGGATCTACGAGCAGTACTTC. The V gene is TRBV5-5, the J gene TRBJ2-7, with 9 bases aligning to TRBD1. Germline lookup yields CDR1 SGHKS and CDR2 YYEKEE (reference sequence). CDR3 length equals 14 residues. The J segment lost 3 bases and the V segment lost 4 bases, leaving 5 bases of the junction unmatched.